Listed here are 26 T cell receptor beta chains from one sample, sequenced in a study of tumor-infiltrating lymphocytes in primary liver carcinoma. Unsorted whole blood supplied the RNA, and germline DNA was extracted too. Using a constant-region primer together with ProtoScript II reverse transcriptase, TCR beta cDNA was made from approximately 0.55 ug of total RNA. TCR beta libraries came from three nested multiplex PCR rounds using slightly modified ARM-PCR. Running roughly 10 cycles apiece, the first two PCR rounds relied on TRBV1-TRBV30 forward primers together with a C-beta reverse primer. TCRdb itself ran the multiplex PCR reads through MiXCR, one entry per CDR3 protein. The sample holds fewer than 400,000 distinct CDR3 sequences, roughly three fifths seen once. Sequenced input: peripheral blood. Every receptor here comes from a woman between 25 and 40 years old with primary liver carcinoma and hepatitis B virus infection.

For this clonotype: This sequence may be a read error, since a much larger clone differs from it by one base. The CDR3 does not close with the conserved phenylalanine or tryptophan, likely indicating a read error. V gene TRBV4-2 combines with J gene TRBJ2-1, with TRBD2 matching over 13 bases. This CDR3 is 17 amino acids long. The germline gives CDR1 LGHNA, CDR2 YNFKEQ. V shed 1 base, J shed 7 bases, and the junction held 7 bases outside the gene matches. Here the CDR3 reads CASSQASGTSGENEQFL. The CDR3 bases are TGTGCCAGCAGCCAAGCTTCCGGGACTAGCGGGGAAAATGAGCAGTTCTTA.

The chain is built from TRBV7-9 and TRBJ2-1; 10 bases are a match to TRBD2. The CDR3 spans 16 residues. CDR1 and CDR2 (germline): SEHNR, FQNEAQ (reference sequence). V shed 5 bases, J shed 5 bases, and the junction held 9 bases outside the gene matches. CDR3 sequence: CASSLRTSGRDNEQFF. In DNA form, the CDR3 reads TGTGCCAGCAGCCTCAGGACTAGCGGACGAGACAATGAGCAGTTCTTC.

Note on this clonotype: A read error is possible here, since a much larger clone lies one base away. The V and J genes are TRBV12-3 or TRBV12-4 and TRBJ2-7; 8 bases are shared with TRBD2. This CDR3 spans 13 amino acids. The CDR3: CASSPGRVTLRNF. As DNA, the CDR3 is TGTGCCAGCAGTCCCGGGAGGGTTACGTTGAGGAACTTC.

The J gene is TRBJ1-5, the V gene TRBV12-3 or TRBV12-4; D remains unclear. Deletions cut 5 bases from V and 10 bases from J, with 12 bases between. This CDR3 is 12 amino acids long. The CDR3 bases are TGTGCCAGCAGTCGCAGGCCTTCCCCCCAGCATTTT. Its protein is CASSRRPSPQHF.

This clonotype was detected once. The conserved phenylalanine or tryptophan is not found at the CDR3 terminus, so this likely reflects a read error. V and J are TRBV5-6 and TRBJ2-3; a possible D gene is TRBD1 (6 bases). The CDR3 runs to 14 residues. Germline CDR1 is SGHDT and CDR2 is YYEEEE. Trimming shortened V by 4 bases and J by 2 bases, and 11 bases separated the two germline ends. The CDR3 region is CASSTGQTTDTQYS. The CDR3 region has the DNA TGTGCCAGCAGCACAGGACAGACCACAGATACGCAGTATTCT.

The rearrangement links TRBV6-1 to TRBJ2-1; D may correspond to TRBD1 or TRBD2 (5 bases each). This CDR3 contains 16 residues. Deletions cut 7 bases from V and 5 bases from J, with 21 bases between. The germline gives CDR1 MNHNS, CDR2 SASEGT. The CDR3 region has the DNA TGTGCCAGCAATAAGGGGCTAGCAATTGCGAACAATGAGCAGTTCTTC. Amino acids: CASNKGLAIANNEQFF.

This clonotype appeared a few times. One base away lies a much larger clone, so this may be a sequencing read error. V is TRBV4-1 and J is TRBJ2-2; the D gene could be TRBD1 or TRBD2 (5 bases each). Trimming removed 0 bases from V and 3 bases from J, with 17 bases in between. The germline V gene encodes CDR1 MGHRA and CDR2 YSYEKL. This CDR3 comprises 18 residues. The CDR3 sequence: CASSQDRYGAEDTGELFF. In DNA form, the CDR3 reads TGCGCCAGCAGCCAAGACCGTTACGGGGCAGAGGACACCGGGGAGCTGTTTTTT.

As regards this clonotype: A read error may explain this, as a much larger clone is one base away. The genes are TRBV12-3 or TRBV12-4 and TRBJ2-1; tentative D call: TRBD1 (5 bases). CDR3 length: 13 residues. Trimming cost V 5 bases and J 12 bases, with 17 bases left between them. CDR3 region: CASSRTWEHGQFF. CDR3 DNA sequence: TGTGCCAGCAGTAGGACATGGGAACATGGGCAGTTCTTC.

This clonotype has a single count. The J gene is TRBJ2-1, the V gene TRBV11-2, with a weak D call TRBD2 (6 bases). The CDR3 covers 14 residues. The V and J ends lost 4 bases and 9 bases respectively, with 16 bases between them. In germline, CDR1 is SGHAT, CDR2 FQNNGV. The DNA for the CDR3 is TGTGCCAGCAGCTGGGTTAGCGGAGACAGTGAGCAGTTCTTC. This encodes CASSWVSGDSEQFF.

The rearrangement links TRBV29-1 to TRBJ2-1, with D tentatively TRBD2 (7 bases). Germline CDR1 is SQVTM and CDR2 is ANQGSEA. The CDR3 runs 14 residues. V was pared by 8 bases and J by 6 bases, with 20 bases between. Written as DNA, the CDR3 is TGCAGCATTGTTGTCGGGGGGCTGAGCAATGAGCAGTTCTTC. Protein sequence: CSIVVGGLSNEQFF.

The chain links TRBV12-3 or TRBV12-4 to TRBJ2-3, with unresolved D. V was trimmed by 4 bases and J by 4 bases, leaving 12 bases between them. The CDR3 is made up of 14 amino acids. The CDR3: CASSYQSYPDTQYF. For the CDR3, the DNA is TGTGCCAGCAGTTATCAGAGTTACCCAGATACGCAGTATTTT.

The CDR3 DNA reads as TGTGCCAGCAAGGGTAGCGGGAGCTTAACCGGGGAGCTGTTTTTT. Its translation is CASKGSGSLTGELFF. V usage is TRBV6-1 and J usage is TRBJ2-2; TRBD2 aligns across 9 bases. The J segment lost 5 bases and the V segment lost 7 bases, leaving 8 bases of the junction unmatched. The CDR3 runs 15 residues. CDR1 and CDR2 (germline): MNHNS, SASEGT.

J is TRBJ2-2 and V is TRBV6-1, with D perhaps TRBD2 (5 bases). V was shortened by 4 bases and J by 13 bases, with 10 bases between the two germline ends. This CDR3 contains 11 residues. Germline values: CDR1 MNHNS, CDR2 SASEGT. CDR3 nucleotide sequence: TGTGCCAGCAGTGCCGTCGGGATGCTGTTTTTT. Its translation: CASSAVGMLFF.

Remarks on this clonotype: The CDR3 end shows no conserved phenylalanine or tryptophan, and so a read error is likely. The V and J genes are TRBV11-2 and TRBJ2-7, with D perhaps matching TRBD2 (5 bases). Germline CDR1 and CDR2: SGHAT and FQNNGV. The CDR3 has 13 residues. V shed 1 base and J shed 5 bases, with 9 bases lying between them. The CDR3: CASSLGLTHEQYL. DNA of the CDR3: TGTGCCAGCAGCTTAGGACTAACCCACGAGCAGTACCTC.

The V call is TRBV6-5, the J call TRBJ1-1, with 7 bases identical to TRBD1. The CDR3 has 14 residues. CDR1 and CDR2 (germline): MNHEY, SVGAGI. With 6 bases clipped from V and 11 bases from J, the junction kept 15 bases outside the gene matches. The CDR3 region is CASRSTGVGLGAFF. The CDR3 DNA is TGTGCCAGCAGATCCACAGGGGTCGGCTTAGGGGCTTTCTTT.

This chain's CDR3 is CASTIASGRTDEQFF. Written as DNA, the CDR3 is TGTGCCAGCACAATCGCTAGCGGGAGGACTGATGAGCAGTTCTTC. The chain carries TRBV7-8 and TRBJ2-1; 11 nucleotides match TRBD2. V lost 7 bases to trimming and J lost 8 bases; unmatched junction nucleotides: 10. Germline CDR1 reads SGHVS; CDR2 reads FQNEAQ. This CDR3 has 15 amino acids.

The rearrangement joins TRBV28 to TRBJ2-1, with TRBD2 matching 14 bases. The CDR3 has 17 amino acids. Looked up from germline, CDR1 is MDHEN and CDR2 is SYDVKM. V lost 0 bases to trimming and J lost 3 bases; unmatched junction nucleotides: 1. The CDR3 nucleotides are TGTGCCAGCAGTTTATGGGGACTAGCGGGGGACTACAATGAGCAGTTCTTC. This codes for CASSLWGLAGDYNEQFF.

With respect to this clonotype: The junction and the germline gene differ at one end; a read error may be behind it. This chain uses TRBV4-1 with TRBJ1-2; 7 bases fit TRBD1. Germline CDR1 MGHRA, CDR2 YSYEKL. The CDR3 has 14 amino acids. The CDR3 coding sequence is TGCGCCAGCAGTCAAGCCCCAGGGGGCTATGGCTACACCTTC. The encoded protein is CASSQAPGGYGYTF.

Comments on this clonotype: Compared with germline, one end of the junction differs, possibly owing to a read error. The chain carries TRBV7-9 and TRBJ2-1, with TRBD2 identical over 8 bases. Germline-derived CDR1 and CDR2 are SEHNR and FQNEAQ (reference sequence). This CDR3 has 16 amino acids. CDR3 sequence (DNA): TGTGTCAGCAGCTTAGGTAGCGGGGCTACCTACAATGAGCAGTTCTTC. Translated, it gives CVSSLGSGATYNEQFF.

The CDR3 DNA is TGTGCCAGCGGGGACGGACCCTACGAGCAGTACTTC. This encodes CASGDGPYEQYF. The V gene is TRBV28, the J gene TRBJ2-7, with D perhaps being TRBD1 or TRBD2 (5 bases each). Trimming cost V 8 bases and J 2 bases, with 10 bases left between them. The CDR3 covers 12 residues. The germline V gene encodes CDR1 MDHEN and CDR2 SYDVKM.

This clonotype was found a few times. J is TRBJ2-7 and V is TRBV28; 7 positions agree with TRBD1. Germline V gives CDR1 MDHEN, CDR2 SYDVKM. The V gene end was trimmed by 4 bases and the J gene end by 2 bases; junction bases not matched to a gene: 5. This CDR3 comprises 14 residues. The CDR3 coding sequence is TGTGCCAGCAGTTCGCCTCAGGGGGCCTACGAGCAGTACTTC. Protein: CASSSPQGAYEQYF. Looking up the rest from reference TRBV28 and TRBJ2-7 gives the full variable domain: DVKVTQSSRYLVKRTGEKVFLECVQDMDHENMFWYRQDPGLGLRLIYFSYDVKMKEKGDIPEGYSVSREKKERFSLILESASTNQTSMYLCASSSPQGAYEQYFGPGTRLTVT.

This clonotype appeared many times. This sequence joins TRBV29-1 and TRBJ2-5; D possibly uses TRBD1 or TRBD2 (5 bases each). CDR1 is SQVTM, CDR2 ANQGSEA, per germline. Between the trimmed V and J ends, which lost 0 bases and 1 base, there was a span of 18 bases. The CDR3 has 17 residues. DNA for the CDR3: TGCAGCGTTGAAGACCTTTACTCTACGGGGCTCCAAGAGACCCAGTACTTC. Residues: CSVEDLYSTGLQETQYF.

J is TRBJ2-2 and V is TRBV5-6; tentatively, D is TRBD1 (5 bases). CDR3 size: 15 residues. The V end lost 0 bases, the J end lost 7 bases, and 13 bases lay between the germline ends. Germline assignment: CDR1 SGHDT and CDR2 YYEEEE. Here the CDR3 DNA reads TGTGCCAGCAGCTTGGTAGGGGTTGCCAGCGGGGAGCTGTTTTTT. It translates to CASSLVGVASGELFF.

This sequence joins TRBV28 and TRBJ2-7, with 10 bases that match TRBD2. The CDR3 consists of 14 residues. CDR1 and CDR2 from the germline V gene are MDHEN and SYDVKM. V shed 3 bases and J 6 bases; nucleotides not matched to a gene: 5. Written as DNA, the CDR3 is TGTGCCAGCAGTTTCCTAGCGGGAGCCCGCGAGCAGTACTTC. It specifies CASSFLAGAREQYF.

As for this clonotype: In this CDR3 the conserved last residue, phenylalanine or tryptophan, is missing, so a read error is likely. Here the CDR3 reads CASSEAETLNTEAFL. The CDR3 DNA is TGTGCCAGCAGTGAAGCGGAGACGTTGAACACTGAAGCTTTCTTA. This sequence joins TRBV6-1 and TRBJ1-1; D unresolved. The CDR3 runs 15 residues. The germline V gene encodes CDR1 MNHNS and CDR2 SASEGT. V lost 0 bases and J lost 0, with 8 bases in between.

Worth noting for this clonotype: The CDR3 does not end in the conserved phenylalanine or tryptophan, so this is likely a read error. The rearrangement joins TRBV6-5 to TRBJ2-7; D ambiguous. V dropped 2 bases and J dropped 7 bases, with 15 bases sitting between them. CDR1 and CDR2 (germline): MNHEY, SVGAGI. This CDR3 is built from 14 residues. The CDR3 region is CASSYNQRRYEQYL. The CDR3 region has the DNA TGTGCCAGCAGTTACAATCAGAGAAGATATGAGCAGTACCTC.